This entry is about one TCR beta chain. Division of CD4+ cells produced a CD45RA+ naive subset and a CD45RA-negative memory subset. These data come from a study of shared clonotypes between healthy human individuals. Assay used: immunoSEQ multiplex PCR; TCRdb lists only in-frame clones, some missing. This repertoire shows some 350,000 clones, about 74% found once; its top ten account for about 9.3%. The germline CDR1 and CDR2 sequences are MNHNS and SASEGT. The V and J ends lost 9 bases and 6 bases, in that order; junction bases with no gene match: 6. The CDR3 has 12 residues. The rearrangement links TRBV6-1 to TRBJ2-7, with 9 nucleotides matching TRBD1. The sample was memory CD4+ T cells sorted from blood. Described subset: CD45RA-negative fraction. The source is a young man in good health. As DNA, the CDR3 is TGTGCCAGTGGGACAGGGTTCTCCGAGCAGTACTTC. This codes for CASGTGFSEQYF.